This record looks at one TCR beta chain sequence and its context. The data were obtained in a study of blood T cell repertoires in COVID-19. Original analysis: For nucleated cells, counts were estimated from reference gene primer amplification. The repertoire was sequenced with immunoSEQ multiplex PCR; TCRdb's copy has only in-frame clones and lacks some. V and J calls plus clone size are reproduced from that table; the DNA served to infer D and trimming. The repertoire holds fewer than 200,000 clones, with roughly four fifths as singletons. The germline V gene has CDR1 SGHTA and CDR2 FQGNSA. The CDR3 totals 17 residues. Losses at the gene ends were 0 bases for V and 5 bases for J; bases not matched to a gene: 7.

The chain uses TRBV7-2 and TRBJ2-2; 9 positions match TRBD2. This sequence originates from a woman in her seventies with COVID-19, enrolled during active disease. Sequencing was performed on peripheral blood. The CDR3 DNA is TGTGCCAGCAGCTTAGCAGGGGCGGGAGGGAGAACCGGGGAGCTGTTTTTT. This sequence encodes CASSLAGAGGRTGELFF.